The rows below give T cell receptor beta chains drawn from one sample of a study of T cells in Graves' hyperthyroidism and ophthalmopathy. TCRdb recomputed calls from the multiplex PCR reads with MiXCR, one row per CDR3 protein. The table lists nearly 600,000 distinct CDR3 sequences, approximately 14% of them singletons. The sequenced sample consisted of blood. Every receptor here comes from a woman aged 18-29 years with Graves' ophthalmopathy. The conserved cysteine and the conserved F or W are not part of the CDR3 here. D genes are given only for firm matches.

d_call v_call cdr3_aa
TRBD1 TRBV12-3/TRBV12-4 ASSSTGTGPNQPQH
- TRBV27 ASKPQRVQYNEQF
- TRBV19 ASSPKQGYEQY
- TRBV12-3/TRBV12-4 ASSFVQATLAF
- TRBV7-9 ASSSRRGSNTGELF
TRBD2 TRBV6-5 ASSYPFRLAGVHEQF
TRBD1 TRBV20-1 SAPPGGDYGYT
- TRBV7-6 ASTALARADTQY
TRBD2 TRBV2 ASSAGGGIVSTGELF
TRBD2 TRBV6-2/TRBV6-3 ASSFQTSGGYEQY
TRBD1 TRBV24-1 ATSTGTANSPLH
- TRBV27 ASSLSVGEGFYGYT
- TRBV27 ASTGGNSYGYT
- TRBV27 ASSLREFSYEQY
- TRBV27 ASSSGVRGKEAF
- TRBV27 ASSRTPGDRHNEQF
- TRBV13 ASSLWGVTNEQF
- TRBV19 ASTERLTEYYGYT
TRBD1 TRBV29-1 SAGDSYGYT
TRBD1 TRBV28 ASTGEDRGVYEKLF
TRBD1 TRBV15 ATSRDPGQGIRNEKLF
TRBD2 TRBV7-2 ASSLGGGLAGVEGTQY
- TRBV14 ASSQDVRVGVGNEQF
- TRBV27 ASSWSRFFEQY
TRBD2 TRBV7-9 ASSLVGTSGASYEQY
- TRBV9 ASSVDGQGPYEQY
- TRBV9 ASSVGPSTGELF
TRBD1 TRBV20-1 SAATGTGALYGYT
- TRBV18 ASSRPIRQRTELF
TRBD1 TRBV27 ASSFTGARGKLF
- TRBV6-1 ASGLQGGGLSYGYT
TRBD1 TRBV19 ASSMQQGAHSPLH
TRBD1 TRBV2 ASRGDRGRTDTQY
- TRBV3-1 ASSPARGGTEAF
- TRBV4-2 ASSQDGTGPYEQY
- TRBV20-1 SDWTVDTEAF
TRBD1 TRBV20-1 SAREDRGNYGYT
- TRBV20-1 SAPGTFSTIYGYT
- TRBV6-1 ASSEGTLSYGYT
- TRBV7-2 ASSLERREKLF
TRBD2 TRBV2 ASSDLADNTDTQY
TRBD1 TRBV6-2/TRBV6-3 ASSYEGQGELF
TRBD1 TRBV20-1 SARPWGTGLNSYEQY
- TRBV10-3 AIRRGEDEQY
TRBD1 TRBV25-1 ASSVGQAAEQY
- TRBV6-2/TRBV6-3 ASSPGSGAGYT